A single sample gave rise to the 17 T cell receptor beta chains below, sequenced in a study of cytomegalovirus exposure and HLA in healthy donors. With 60 Vbeta and 13 Jbeta primers, the PCR was carried out. Some clones are missing from TCRdb's copy, which holds only in-frame ones; the method was immunoSEQ multiplex PCR. This sample carries 97,000 or so clones, roughly 70% of them seen once, and the ten largest clones take less than 2.5%. The sequenced sample was PBMCs. Receptors were obtained from a man aged 50 to 59 in good health and CMV-seronegative.

V and J are TRBV14 and TRBJ2-3; 8 nucleotides line up with TRBD2. V was pared by 4 bases and J by 1 base, with 4 bases of the junction left unmatched. Germline lookup yields CDR1 SGHDN and CDR2 FVKESK. The CDR3 totals 15 residues. In nucleotides, the CDR3 is TGTGCCAGCAGCCTCACACTAGCGGGCACAGATACGCAGTATTTT. Translated, it gives CASSLTLAGTDTQYF. The full variable domain, its missing parts supplied by reference TRBV14 and TRBJ2-3, is EAGVTQFPSHSVIEKGQTVTLRCDPISGHDNLYWYRRVMGKEIKFLLHFVKESKQDESGMPNNRFLAERTGGTYSTLKVQPAELEDSGVYFCASSLTLAGTDTQYFGPGTRLTVL.

This chain connects TRBV7-2 to TRBJ1-2; 9 positions match TRBD1. The CDR3 extends over 14 amino acids. The ends lost 1 base at V and 4 bases at J; junction bases unmatched: 1. The germline V gene encodes CDR1 SGHTA and CDR2 FQGNSA. CDR3 loop: CASSLGQGGYGYTF. The CDR3 nucleotides are TGTGCCAGCAGCTTAGGACAGGGGGGCTATGGCTACACCTTC.

This chain joins TRBV27 and TRBJ2-1, with D perhaps matching TRBD1 (6 bases). CDR1 MNHEY and CDR2 SMNVEV come from the germline V gene (reference sequence). The V and J ends lost 7 bases and 2 bases respectively, with 21 bases between them. The CDR3 covers 17 residues. CDR3 sequence (DNA): TGTGCCAGCACATCCACCGGGACCCCAGGGGCCTACAATGAGCAGTTCTTC. Its translation is CASTSTGTPGAYNEQFF.

CDR3 nucleotides: TGTGCCAGCAGACTAAGGAATGAGCAGTTCTTC. Translated, it gives CASRLRNEQFF. The V and J genes are TRBV2 and TRBJ2-1; D is unresolved. The V and J ends lost 6 bases and 7 bases respectively, with 7 bases between them. There are 11 residues in the CDR3. CDR1 and CDR2 from the germline V gene are SNHLY and FYNNEI. Looking up the rest from reference TRBV2 and TRBJ2-1 gives the full variable domain: EPEVTQTPSHQVTQMGQEVILRCVPISNHLYFYWYRQILGQKVEFLVSFYNNEISEKSEIFDDQFSVERPDGSNFTLKIRSTKLEDSAMYFCASRLRNEQFFGPGTRLTVL.

CDR3 residues: CASRNSLDRGFSSGANVLTF. The CDR3 DNA reads TGTGCCAGCAGGAATTCATTGGACAGGGGTTTTAGCTCTGGGGCCAACGTCCTGACTTTC. The chain carries TRBV2 and TRBJ2-6, with 9 bases aligning to TRBD1. The CDR3 covers 20 residues. Germline V gene lookup returns CDR1 SNHLY and CDR2 FYNNEI. Germline trimming cut 6 bases from V and 0 bases from J; bases unmatched to any gene: 15.

This rearrangement joins TRBV5-6 to TRBJ2-1; 9 bases map to TRBD2. Germline values: CDR1 SGHDT, CDR2 YYEEEE. Germline trimming cut 5 bases from V and 7 bases from J; bases unmatched to any gene: 7. CDR3 length: 14 residues. CDR3 sequence (DNA): TGTGCCAGCAGGCAAGCGGGAGGAACGAATGAGCAGTTCTTC. Protein: CASRQAGGTNEQFF.

The V gene is TRBV29-1, the J gene TRBJ2-1; D gene ambiguous. The CDR3 totals 17 residues. V was cut by 6 bases and J by 7 bases, with 28 bases left in between. Germline lookup yields CDR1 SQVTM and CDR2 ANQGSEA. The CDR3 is CSVAMIRDVFLPNEQFF. The CDR3 DNA reads TGCAGCGTAGCGATGATAAGAGACGTATTTCTTCCTAATGAGCAGTTCTTC.

The rearrangement uses TRBV4-2 and TRBJ2-3, with a possible D match to TRBD2 (5 bases). The CDR3 consists of 14 residues. Trimming removed 1 base from V and 3 bases from J, with 8 bases in between. The V gene's germline CDR1 is LGHNA and CDR2 YNFKEQ. The DNA of the CDR3 is TGTGCCAGCAGCCAAGGGACTTGGACAGATACGCAGTATTTT. Residues: CASSQGTWTDTQYF.

This clone was counted a few times. The chain joins TRBV28 to TRBJ2-7; TRBD2 agrees at 7 bases. Germline lookup yields CDR1 MDHEN and CDR2 SYDVKM. Germline trimming cut 1 base from V and 0 bases from J; bases unmatched to any gene: 6. CDR3 size: 16 residues. The CDR3 reads CASSLFSSGSSYEQYF. The CDR3, as DNA: TGTGCCAGCAGTTTATTTTCTAGCGGAAGCTCCTACGAGCAGTACTTC.

This chain uses TRBV29-1 with TRBJ1-2; 9 nucleotides line up with TRBD1. The CDR3 is made up of 17 amino acids. Germline CDR1 SQVTM, CDR2 ANQGSEA. J lost 3 bases, V lost 3 bases, and 14 bases had no gene match. In DNA, the CDR3 is TGCAGCGTTGACGGGGGGGCTGAACAGGGGGCTCACTATGGCTACACCTTC. It is translated as CSVDGGAEQGAHYGYTF.

The genes are TRBV10-3 and TRBJ1-5; 8 positions match TRBD1. In germline, CDR1 is ENHRY, CDR2 SYGVKD. J was trimmed by 7 bases and V by 2 bases; bases with no gene match: 4. CDR3 size: 14 residues. The CDR3 is CAISEQGAMQPQHF. Written as DNA, the CDR3 is TGTGCCATCAGTGAGCAGGGGGCGATGCAGCCCCAGCATTTT.

J is TRBJ1-3 and V is TRBV6-5; 7 bases are a match to TRBD1. Looked up from germline, CDR1 is MNHEY and CDR2 is SVGAGI. The CDR3 runs 14 residues. V shed 3 bases, J shed 4 bases, and the junction held 3 bases outside the gene matches. Here the CDR3 reads CASSYGQEGNTIYF. Here the CDR3 DNA reads TGTGCCAGCAGTTATGGACAGGAGGGAAACACCATATATTTT.

A single count supports this clone. V and J are TRBV14 and TRBJ2-7; TRBD1 aligns across 10 bases. This CDR3 contains 14 residues. V shed 0 bases, J shed 5 bases, and the junction held 1 base outside the gene matches. Germline CDR1 SGHDN, CDR2 FVKESK. The CDR3 loop reads CASSQEGTGDEQYF. Written as DNA, the CDR3 is TGTGCCAGCAGCCAAGAAGGGACAGGGGACGAGCAGTACTTC. Looking up the rest from reference TRBV14 and TRBJ2-7 gives the full variable domain: EAGVTQFPSHSVIEKGQTVTLRCDPISGHDNLYWYRRVMGKEIKFLLHFVKESKQDESGMPNNRFLAERTGGTYSTLKVQPAELEDSGVYFCASSQEGTGDEQYFGPGTRLTVT.

This clone was found a few times. The gene calls are TRBV28 and TRBJ2-1; 13 positions agree with TRBD2. The junction had 3 bases not matched to a gene; V was cut back by 8 bases and J by 2 bases. CDR1 MDHEN and CDR2 SYDVKM come from the germline V gene. The CDR3 has 15 amino acids. The CDR3 spells CASGLAGVTYNEQFF. The CDR3 region has the DNA TGTGCCAGCGGACTAGCGGGAGTCACCTACAATGAGCAGTTCTTC.

The V gene is TRBV5-4, the J gene TRBJ1-2, with a possible D match to TRBD1 (5 bases). The CDR3 is made up of 13 amino acids. Germline-derived CDR1 and CDR2 are SGHNT and YYREEE (reference sequence). V gave up 1 base and J gave up 7 bases, with 11 bases separating them. As DNA, the CDR3 is TGTGCCAGCAGCTTGATTGGGGGAGGTGGCTACACCTTC. Residues: CASSLIGGGGYTF.

V and J are TRBV7-9 and TRBJ2-3; no firm D call. The CDR3 contains 11 residues. Trimming took off 5 bases at V and 2 bases at J, with 2 bases between the two ends. Germline V gives CDR1 SEHNR, CDR2 FQNEAQ (reference sequence). The DNA for the CDR3 is TGTGCCAGCAGCCTCACAGATACGCAGTATTTT. Protein product: CASSLTDTQYF.

The CDR3 reads CSASGQGLDQPQHF. The CDR3 DNA reads as TGCAGCGCCTCGGGACAGGGGTTGGATCAGCCCCAGCATTTT. The chain has TRBV29-1 and TRBJ1-5; 10 nucleotides line up with TRBD1. J lost 5 bases, V lost 7 bases, and 8 bases had no gene match. The CDR3 sequence is 14 residues long. The germline gives CDR1 SQVTM, CDR2 ANQGSEA. Using reference TRBV29-1 and TRBJ1-5 for the parts outside the CDR3, the full variable domain is SAVISQKPSRDICQRGTSLTIQCQVDSQVTMMFWYRQQPGQSLTLIATANQGSEATYESGFVIDKFPISRPNLTFSTLTVSNMSPEDSSIYLCSASGQGLDQPQHFGDGTRLSIL.